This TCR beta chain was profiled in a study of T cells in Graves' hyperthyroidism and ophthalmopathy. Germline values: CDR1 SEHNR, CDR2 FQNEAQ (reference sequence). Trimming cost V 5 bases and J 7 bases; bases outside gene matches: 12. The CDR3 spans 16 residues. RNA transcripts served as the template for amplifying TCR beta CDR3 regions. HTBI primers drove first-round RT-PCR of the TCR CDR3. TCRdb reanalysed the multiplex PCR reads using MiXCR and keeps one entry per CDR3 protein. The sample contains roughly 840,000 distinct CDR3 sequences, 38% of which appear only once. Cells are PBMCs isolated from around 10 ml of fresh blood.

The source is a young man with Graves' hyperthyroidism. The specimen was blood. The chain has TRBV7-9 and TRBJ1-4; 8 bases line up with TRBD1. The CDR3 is CASSITMGQDREKLFF. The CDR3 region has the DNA TGTGCCAGCAGCATAACTATGGGACAGGACCGTGAAAAACTGTTTTTT.